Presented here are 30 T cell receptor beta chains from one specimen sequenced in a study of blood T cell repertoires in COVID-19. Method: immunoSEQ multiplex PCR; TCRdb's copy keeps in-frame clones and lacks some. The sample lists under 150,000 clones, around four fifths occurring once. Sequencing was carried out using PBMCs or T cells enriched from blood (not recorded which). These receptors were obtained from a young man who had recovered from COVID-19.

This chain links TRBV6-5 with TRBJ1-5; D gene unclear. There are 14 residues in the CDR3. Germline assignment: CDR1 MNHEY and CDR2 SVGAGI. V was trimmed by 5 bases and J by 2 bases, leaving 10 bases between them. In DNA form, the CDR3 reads TGTGCCAGCAGTACCCAGTTTGGCAATCAGCCCCAGCATTTT. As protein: CASSTQFGNQPQHF.

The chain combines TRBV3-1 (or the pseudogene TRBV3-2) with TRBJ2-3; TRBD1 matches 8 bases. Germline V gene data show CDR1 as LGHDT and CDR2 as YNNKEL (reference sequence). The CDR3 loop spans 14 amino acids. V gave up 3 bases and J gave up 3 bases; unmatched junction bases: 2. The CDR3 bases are TGTGCCAGCAGCCAGACAGGGGCGACAGATACGCAGTATTTT. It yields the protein CASSQTGATDTQYF.

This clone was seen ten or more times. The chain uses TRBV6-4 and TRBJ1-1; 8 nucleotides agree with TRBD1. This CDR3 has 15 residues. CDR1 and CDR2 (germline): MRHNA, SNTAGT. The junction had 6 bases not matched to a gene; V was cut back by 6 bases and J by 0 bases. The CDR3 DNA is TGTGCCAGCAGAAACAGGACAGGGCTGAACACTGAAGCTTTCTTT. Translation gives CASRNRTGLNTEAFF.

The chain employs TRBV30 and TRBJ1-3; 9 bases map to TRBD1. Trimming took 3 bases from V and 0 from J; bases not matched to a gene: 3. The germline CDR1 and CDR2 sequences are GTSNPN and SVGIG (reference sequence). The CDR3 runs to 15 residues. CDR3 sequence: CAWRTGGNSGNTIYF. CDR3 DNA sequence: TGTGCCTGGAGGACAGGGGGAAACTCTGGAAACACCATATATTTT.

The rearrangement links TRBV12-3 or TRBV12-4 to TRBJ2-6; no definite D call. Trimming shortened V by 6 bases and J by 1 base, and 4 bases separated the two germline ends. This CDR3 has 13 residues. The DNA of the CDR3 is TGTGCCAGCAGGGCATCTGGGGCCAACGTCCTGACTTTC. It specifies CASRASGANVLTF.

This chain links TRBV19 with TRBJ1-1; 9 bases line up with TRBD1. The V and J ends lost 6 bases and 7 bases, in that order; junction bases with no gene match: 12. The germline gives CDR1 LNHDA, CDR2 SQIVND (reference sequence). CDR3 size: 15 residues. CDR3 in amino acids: CASSQTARQGGEAFF. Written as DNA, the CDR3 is TGTGCCAGTAGCCAAACAGCACGACAGGGGGGTGAAGCTTTCTTT.

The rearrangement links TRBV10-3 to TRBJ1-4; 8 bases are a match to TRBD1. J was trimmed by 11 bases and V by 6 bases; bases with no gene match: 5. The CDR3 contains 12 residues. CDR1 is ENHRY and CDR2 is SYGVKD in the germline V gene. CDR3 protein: CAIRDRVGKLFF. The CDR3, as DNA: TGTGCCATCAGGGACAGGGTGGGGAAACTGTTTTTT.

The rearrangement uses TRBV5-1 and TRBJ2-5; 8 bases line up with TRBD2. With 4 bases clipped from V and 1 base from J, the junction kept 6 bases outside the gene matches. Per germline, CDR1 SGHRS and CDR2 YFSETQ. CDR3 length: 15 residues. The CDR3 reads CASSPRGGAQETQYF. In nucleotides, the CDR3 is TGCGCCAGCAGCCCCCGGGGGGGGGCCCAAGAGACCCAGTACTTC.

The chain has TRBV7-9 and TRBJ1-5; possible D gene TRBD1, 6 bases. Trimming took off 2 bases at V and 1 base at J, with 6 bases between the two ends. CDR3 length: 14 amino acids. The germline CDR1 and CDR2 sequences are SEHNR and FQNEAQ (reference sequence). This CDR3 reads CASSLQGSNQPQHF. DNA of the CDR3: TGTGCCAGCAGCTTACAGGGGAGCAATCAGCCCCAGCATTTT.

The CDR3 DNA reads as TGTGCCAGCAGCAGCCGACAGGGGTTGGCCTACGAGCAGTACTTC. Translated: CASSSRQGLAYEQYF. This chain uses TRBV7-9 with TRBJ2-7; 8 positions agree with TRBD1. Per germline, CDR1 SEHNR and CDR2 FQNEAQ (reference sequence). The CDR3 sequence is 15 residues long. The junction had 8 bases not matched to a gene; V was cut back by 5 bases and J by 2 bases.

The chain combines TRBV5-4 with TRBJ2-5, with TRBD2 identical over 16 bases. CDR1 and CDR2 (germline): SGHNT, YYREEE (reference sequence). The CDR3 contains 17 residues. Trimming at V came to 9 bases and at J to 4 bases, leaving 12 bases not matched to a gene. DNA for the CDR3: TGTGCCATCGGGACTAGCGGGAGGGCGGTAGGGGGAGAGACCCAGTACTTC. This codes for CAIGTSGRAVGGETQYF.

The CDR3 region is CASRGQGGGTQYF. As DNA, the CDR3 is TGTGCCAGCAGGGGACAGGGCGGGGGGACCCAGTACTTC. The rearrangement uses TRBV2 and TRBJ2-5; 9 bases align to TRBD1. The CDR3 covers 13 residues. The germline gives CDR1 SNHLY, CDR2 FYNNEI. The junction had 6 bases not matched to a gene; V was cut back by 6 bases and J by 7 bases.

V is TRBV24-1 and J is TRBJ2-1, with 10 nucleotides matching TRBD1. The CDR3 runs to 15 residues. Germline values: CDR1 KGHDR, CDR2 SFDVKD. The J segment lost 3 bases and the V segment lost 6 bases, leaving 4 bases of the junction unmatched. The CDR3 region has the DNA TGTGCCACCAGTAAGGGGACAGGGGACTACAATGAGCAGTTCTTC. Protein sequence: CATSKGTGDYNEQFF.

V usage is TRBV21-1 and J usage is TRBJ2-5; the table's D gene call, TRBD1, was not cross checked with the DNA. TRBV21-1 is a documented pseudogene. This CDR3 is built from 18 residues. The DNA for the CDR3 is TGTGCCAGCACCATCACCGACAGCAACCGAATTAGCCAAGAGACCCAGTACTTC. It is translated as CASTITDSNRISQETQYF.

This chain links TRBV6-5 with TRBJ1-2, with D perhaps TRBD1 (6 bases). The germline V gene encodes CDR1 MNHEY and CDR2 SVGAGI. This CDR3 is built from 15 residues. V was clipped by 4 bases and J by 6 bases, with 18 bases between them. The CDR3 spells CASSSSRGRQHGYTF. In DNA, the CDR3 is TGTGCCAGCAGTTCCTCCAGGGGACGCCAGCATGGCTACACCTTC.

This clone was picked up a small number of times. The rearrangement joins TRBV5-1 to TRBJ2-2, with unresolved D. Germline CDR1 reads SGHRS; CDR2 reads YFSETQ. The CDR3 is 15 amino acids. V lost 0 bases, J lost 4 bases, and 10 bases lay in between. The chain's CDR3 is CASSLVAGSTGELFF. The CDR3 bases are TGCGCCAGCAGCTTGGTGGCAGGAAGCACCGGGGAGCTGTTTTTT.

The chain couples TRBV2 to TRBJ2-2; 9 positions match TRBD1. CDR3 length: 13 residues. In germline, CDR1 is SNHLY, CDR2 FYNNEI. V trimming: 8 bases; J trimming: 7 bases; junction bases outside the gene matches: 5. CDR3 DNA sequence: TGTGCCAGCCGGGACAGGGAGGTCGGGGAGCTGTTTTTT. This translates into CASRDREVGELFF.

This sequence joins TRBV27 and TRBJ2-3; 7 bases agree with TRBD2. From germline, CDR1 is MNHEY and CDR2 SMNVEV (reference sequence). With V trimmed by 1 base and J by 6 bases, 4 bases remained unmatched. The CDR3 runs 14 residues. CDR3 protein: CASSLLLAPDTQYF. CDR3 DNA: TGTGCCAGCAGTTTATTACTAGCGCCCGATACGCAGTATTTT.

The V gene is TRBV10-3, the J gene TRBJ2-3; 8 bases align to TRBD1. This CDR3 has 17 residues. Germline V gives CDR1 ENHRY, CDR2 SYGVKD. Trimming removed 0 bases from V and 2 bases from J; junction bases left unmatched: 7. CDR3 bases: TGTGCCATCAGTGAGTCGATACGGACAGGGATCACAGATACGCAGTATTTT. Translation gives CAISESIRTGITDTQYF.

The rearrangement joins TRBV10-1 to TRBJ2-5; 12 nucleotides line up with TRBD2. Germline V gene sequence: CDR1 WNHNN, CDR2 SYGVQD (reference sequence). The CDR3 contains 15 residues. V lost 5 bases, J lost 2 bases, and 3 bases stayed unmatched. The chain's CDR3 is CASSPTSGGQETQYF. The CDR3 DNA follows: TGCGCCAGCAGTCCGACTAGCGGGGGACAAGAGACCCAGTACTTC.

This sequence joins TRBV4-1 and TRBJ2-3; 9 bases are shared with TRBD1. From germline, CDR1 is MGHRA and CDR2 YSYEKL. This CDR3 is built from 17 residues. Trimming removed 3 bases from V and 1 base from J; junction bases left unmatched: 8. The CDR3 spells CASSQPTGGSGTDTQYF. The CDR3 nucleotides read TGCGCCAGCAGCCAGCCTACAGGGGGCTCAGGCACAGATACGCAGTATTTT.

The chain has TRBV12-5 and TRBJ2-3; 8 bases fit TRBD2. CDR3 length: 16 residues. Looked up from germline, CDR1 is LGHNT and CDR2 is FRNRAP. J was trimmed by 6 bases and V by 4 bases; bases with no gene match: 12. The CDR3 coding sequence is TGTGCTAGTGGTTATCCTGGCGGGGGGACCGGGGATACGCAGTATTTT. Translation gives CASGYPGGGTGDTQYF.

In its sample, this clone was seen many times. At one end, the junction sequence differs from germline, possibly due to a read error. The CDR3 DNA sequence: TGTGCCAGTGCCATGTTTGCCGGGACAGACCACCCGGCTAGGTTT. Translating it yields CASAMFAGTDHPARF. The J gene is TRBJ1-1, the V gene TRBV3-1 (or the pseudogene TRBV3-2), with 7 bases identical to TRBD1. This CDR3 is built from 15 residues. The germline gives CDR1 LGHDT, CDR2 YNNKEL (reference sequence).

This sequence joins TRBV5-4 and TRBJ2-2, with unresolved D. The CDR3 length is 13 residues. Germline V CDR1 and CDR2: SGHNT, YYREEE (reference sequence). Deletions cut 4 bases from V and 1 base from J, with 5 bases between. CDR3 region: CASSDLNTGELFF. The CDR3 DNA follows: TGTGCCAGCAGCGACTTGAACACCGGGGAGCTGTTTTTT.

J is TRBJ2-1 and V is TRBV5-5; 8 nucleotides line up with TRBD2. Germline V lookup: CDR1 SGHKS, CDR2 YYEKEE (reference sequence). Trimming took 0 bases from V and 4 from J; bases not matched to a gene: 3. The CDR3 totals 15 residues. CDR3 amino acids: CASSLEAGAYNEQFF. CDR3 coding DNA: TGTGCCAGCAGCTTGGAAGCGGGAGCTTACAATGAGCAGTTCTTC.

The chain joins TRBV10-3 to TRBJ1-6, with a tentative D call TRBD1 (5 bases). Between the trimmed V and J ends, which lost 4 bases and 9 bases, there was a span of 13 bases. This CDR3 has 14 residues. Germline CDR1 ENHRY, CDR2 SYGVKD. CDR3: CAISASGDSSPLHF. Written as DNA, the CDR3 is TGTGCCATCAGTGCGTCAGGCGACAGTTCACCCCTCCACTTT.

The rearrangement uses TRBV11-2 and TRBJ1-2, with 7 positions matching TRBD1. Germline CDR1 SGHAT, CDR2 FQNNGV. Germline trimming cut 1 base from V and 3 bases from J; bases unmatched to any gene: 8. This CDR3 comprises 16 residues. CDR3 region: CASSLATGVEDYGYTF. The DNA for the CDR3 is TGTGCCAGCAGCTTAGCTACAGGGGTGGAGGACTATGGCTACACCTTC.

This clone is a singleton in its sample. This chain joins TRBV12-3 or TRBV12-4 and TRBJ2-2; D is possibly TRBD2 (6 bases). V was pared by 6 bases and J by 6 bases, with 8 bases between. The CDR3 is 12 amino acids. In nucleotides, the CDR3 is TGTGCCAGCAGGCGGGGAGCCGGGGAGCTGTTTTTT. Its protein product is CASRRGAGELFF.

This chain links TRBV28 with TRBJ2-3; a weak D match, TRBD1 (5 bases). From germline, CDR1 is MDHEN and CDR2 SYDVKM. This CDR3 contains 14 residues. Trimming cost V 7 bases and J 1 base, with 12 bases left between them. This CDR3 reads CASIGQGGTDTQYF. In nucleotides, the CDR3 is TGTGCCAGCATCGGCCAGGGTGGCACAGATACGCAGTATTTT.

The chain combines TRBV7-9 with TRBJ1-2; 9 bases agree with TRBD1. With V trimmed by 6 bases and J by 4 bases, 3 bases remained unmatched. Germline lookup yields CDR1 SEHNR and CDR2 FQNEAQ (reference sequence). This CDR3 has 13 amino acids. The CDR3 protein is CASRETGGYGYTF. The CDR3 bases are TGTGCCAGCAGGGAGACAGGGGGCTATGGCTACACCTTC.